This T cell receptor (beta chain) came from a study of blood T cell repertoires in COVID-19. As for the study in general: Donors in Cohort 3 counted as recovered after two negative PCRs, clearance, or symptom resolution.

Per the study methods: Amplification from reference gene primers served as the basis for estimated nucleated cell counts. TCRdb keeps only in-frame clones here, not all; method: immunoSEQ multiplex PCR. V and J calls and clone size are given by that table; D and trimming were obtained from the DNA. The table lists about 230,000 clones, 86% of them singletons. Remarks on this clone: The same CDR3 is also encoded by other DNA sequences in this sample.

V lost 3 bases and J lost 1; bases outside the gene matches: 0. Germline CDR1 reads LNHNV; CDR2 reads YYDKDF (reference sequence). The CDR3 extends over 14 amino acids. The sequencing sample was made of PBMCs or T cells enriched from blood (not recorded which). The origin of this receptor is a woman in her forties or fifties in a cohort exposed to, infected with or recovered from COVID-19 (not recorded which). The genes are TRBV15 and TRBJ2-3; 8 bases fit TRBD1. This CDR3 is CATSRDRGTDTQYF. Written as DNA, the CDR3 is TGTGCCACCAGCAGGGACAGGGGCACAGATACGCAGTATTTT.